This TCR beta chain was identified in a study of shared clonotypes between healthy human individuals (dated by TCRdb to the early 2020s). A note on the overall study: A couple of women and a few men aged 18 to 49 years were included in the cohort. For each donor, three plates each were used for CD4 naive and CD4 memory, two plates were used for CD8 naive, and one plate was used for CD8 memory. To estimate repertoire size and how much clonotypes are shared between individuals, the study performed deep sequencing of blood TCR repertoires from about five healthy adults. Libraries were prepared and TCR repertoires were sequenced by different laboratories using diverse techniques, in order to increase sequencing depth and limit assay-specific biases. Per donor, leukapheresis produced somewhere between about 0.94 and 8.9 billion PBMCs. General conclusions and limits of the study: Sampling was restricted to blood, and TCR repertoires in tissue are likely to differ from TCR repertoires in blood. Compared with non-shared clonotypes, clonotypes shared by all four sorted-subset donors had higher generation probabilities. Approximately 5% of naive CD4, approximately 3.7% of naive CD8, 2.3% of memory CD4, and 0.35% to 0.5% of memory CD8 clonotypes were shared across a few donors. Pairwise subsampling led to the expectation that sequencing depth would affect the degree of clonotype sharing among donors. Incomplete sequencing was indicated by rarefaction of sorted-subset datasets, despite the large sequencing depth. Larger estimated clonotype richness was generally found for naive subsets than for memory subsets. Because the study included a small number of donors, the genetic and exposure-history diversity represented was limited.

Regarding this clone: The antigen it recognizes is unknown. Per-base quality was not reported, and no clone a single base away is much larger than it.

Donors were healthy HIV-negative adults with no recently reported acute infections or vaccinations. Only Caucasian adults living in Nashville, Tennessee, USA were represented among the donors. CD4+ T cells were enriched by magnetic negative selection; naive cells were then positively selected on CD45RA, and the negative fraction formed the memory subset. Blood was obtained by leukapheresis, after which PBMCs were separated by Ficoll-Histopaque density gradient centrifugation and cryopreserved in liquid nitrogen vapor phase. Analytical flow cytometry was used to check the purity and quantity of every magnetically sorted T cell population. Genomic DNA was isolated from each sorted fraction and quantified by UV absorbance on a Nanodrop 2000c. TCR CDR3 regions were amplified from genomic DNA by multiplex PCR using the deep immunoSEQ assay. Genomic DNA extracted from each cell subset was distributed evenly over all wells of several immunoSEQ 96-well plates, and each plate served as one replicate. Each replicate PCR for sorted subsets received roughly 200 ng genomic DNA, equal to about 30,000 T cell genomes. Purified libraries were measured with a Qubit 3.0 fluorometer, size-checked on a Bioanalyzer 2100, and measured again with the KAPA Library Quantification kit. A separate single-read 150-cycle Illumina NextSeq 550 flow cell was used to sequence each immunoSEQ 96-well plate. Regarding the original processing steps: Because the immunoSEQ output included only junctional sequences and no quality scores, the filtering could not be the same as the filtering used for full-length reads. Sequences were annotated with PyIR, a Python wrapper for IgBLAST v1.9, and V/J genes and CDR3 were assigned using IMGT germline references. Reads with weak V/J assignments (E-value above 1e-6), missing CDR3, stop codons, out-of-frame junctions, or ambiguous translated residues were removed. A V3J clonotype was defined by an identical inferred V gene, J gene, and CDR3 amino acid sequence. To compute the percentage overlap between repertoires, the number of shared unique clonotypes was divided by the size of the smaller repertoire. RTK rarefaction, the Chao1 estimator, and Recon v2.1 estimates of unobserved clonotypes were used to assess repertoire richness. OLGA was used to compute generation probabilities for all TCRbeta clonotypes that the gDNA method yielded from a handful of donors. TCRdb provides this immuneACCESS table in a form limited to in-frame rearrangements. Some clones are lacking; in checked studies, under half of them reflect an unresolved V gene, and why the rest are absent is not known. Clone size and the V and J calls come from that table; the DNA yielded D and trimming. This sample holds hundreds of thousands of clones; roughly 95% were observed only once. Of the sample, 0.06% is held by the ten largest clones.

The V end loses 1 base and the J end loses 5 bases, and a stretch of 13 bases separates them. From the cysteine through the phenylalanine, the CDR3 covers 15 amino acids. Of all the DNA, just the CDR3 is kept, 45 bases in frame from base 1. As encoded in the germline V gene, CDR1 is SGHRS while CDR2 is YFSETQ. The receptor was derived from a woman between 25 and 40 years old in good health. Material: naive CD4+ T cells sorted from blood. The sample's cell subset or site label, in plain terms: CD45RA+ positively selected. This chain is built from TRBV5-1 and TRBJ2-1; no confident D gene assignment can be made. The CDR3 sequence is CASSLYVGRNNEQFF. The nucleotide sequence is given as TGCGCCAGCAGCTTGTATGTCGGACGGAACAATGAGCAGTTCTTC. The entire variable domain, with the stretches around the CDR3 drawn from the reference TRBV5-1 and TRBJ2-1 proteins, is KAGVTQTPRYLIKTRGQQVTLSCSPISGHRSVSWYQQTPGQGLQFLFEYFSETQRNKGNFPGRFSGRQFSNSRSEMNVSTLELGDSALYLCASSLYVGRNNEQFFGPGTRLTVL.